A selection of T cell receptor beta chains follows, all from one sample in a study of shared clonotypes between healthy human individuals. TCRdb keeps only in-frame clones here, not all; method: immunoSEQ multiplex PCR. Of 1 million to 1.2 million clones in the sample, 60% to 80% were seen once. Sequenced sample: memory CD4+ T cells from PBMCs. The receptors stem from a man aged 18-30 years in good health. Some clones in this sample may be carry-over from other donors' samples. CDR3s include the opening cysteine and the closing phenylalanine or tryptophan. The order of the fields is V gene, D gene, clone size, J gene, CDR3 protein, CDR3 DNA. The D gene is left open where the match is weak. For some rows the clone size is stated as once, few or many, or as a class when expanded; others skip it.

TRBV28,TRBD1,NA,TRBJ2-7,CASKTGGAYEQYF,TGTGCCAGTAAGACAGGGGGAGCCTACGAGCAGTACTTC
TRBV5-1,TRBD2,NA,TRBJ2-7,CASSLSGTTIEQYF,TGCGCCAGCAGCTTATCCGGGACTACTATCGAGCAGTACTTC
TRBV11-2,NA,few,TRBJ1-2,CASSLDGGDTEGYTF,TGTGCCAGCAGCTTAGATGGGGGGGATACGGAGGGCTACACCTTC
TRBV27,TRBD1,NA,TRBJ2-7,CASSPQGRTGGYEQYF,TGTGCCAGCAGTCCCCAGGGGCGGACAGGGGGATACGAGCAGTACTTC
TRBV9,NA,NA,TRBJ2-7,CASSTSGHSYEQYF,TGTGCCAGCAGCACCTCGGGACACTCCTACGAGCAGTACTTC
TRBV6-1,NA,once,TRBJ2-4,CASNDGVAKNIQYF,TGTGCCAGCAACGACGGAGTAGCCAAAAACATTCAGTACTTC
TRBV5-1,NA,few,TRBJ1-2,CASSGQTNYGYTF,TGCGCCAGCAGCGGCCAGACTAACTATGGCTACACCTTC
TRBV9,TRBD1,few,TRBJ2-3,CASSDYKSTGGTDTQYF,TGTGCCAGCAGCGACTATAAATCGACAGGGGGCACAGATACGCAGTATTTT
TRBV28,TRBD1,NA,TRBJ1-5,CAGQGNRQPQHF,TGTGCCGGACAGGGAAATCGCCAGCCCCAGCATTTT
TRBV11-2,NA,once,TRBJ2-5,CASSPAWGSQETQYF,TGTGCCAGCAGCCCTGCTTGGGGTAGCCAAGAGACCCAGTACTTC
TRBV30,TRBD1,NA,TRBJ1-1,CAWSVGQGNTEAFF,TGTGCCTGGAGTGTAGGACAGGGGAACACTGAAGCTTTCTTT
TRBV25-1,NA,NA,TRBJ2-3,CASSELGAATDTQYF,TGTGCCAGCAGTGAATTGGGGGCGGCCACAGATACGCAGTATTTT
TRBV2,NA,NA,TRBJ2-7,CASSEIPPGGYF,TGTGCCAGCAGTGAGATTCCCCCGGGCGGGTACTTC
TRBV10-3,TRBD2,NA,TRBJ2-2,CAISDGLAGGTGELFF,TGTGCCATCAGTGACGGACTAGCGGGAGGGACCGGGGAGCTGTTTTTT
TRBV6-1,TRBD1,once,TRBJ2-3,CASAKTGGLGDTQYF,TGTGCCAGCGCCAAGACAGGGGGCTTGGGAGATACGCAGTATTTT
TRBV6-1,TRBD1,NA,TRBJ1-2,CASSSGQAASGYTF,TGTGCCAGCAGTTCGGGACAGGCCGCCTCAGGTTACACCTTC
TRBV5-5,NA,NA,TRBJ2-3,CASSLVTVSTDTQYF,TGTGCCAGCAGCTTGGTGACAGTTAGCACAGATACGCAGTATTTT
TRBV9,NA,NA,TRBJ1-4,CASSSYALSNEKLFF,TGTGCCAGCAGCTCCTACGCATTAAGTAATGAAAAACTGTTTTTT
TRBV5-1,NA,NA,TRBJ2-5,CASSPQSGQETQYF,TGCGCCAGCAGCCCTCAAAGCGGTCAAGAGACCCAGTACTTC
TRBV29-1,NA,NA,TRBJ2-7,CSVEEGGYEQYF,TGCAGCGTTGAAGAAGGCGGCTACGAGCAGTACTTC
TRBV7-9,TRBD2,NA,TRBJ2-2,CASSPGLAGVGGELFF,TGTGCCAGCAGCCCTGGACTAGCGGGAGTAGGAGGGGAGCTGTTTTTT
TRBV5-5,NA,NA,TRBJ1-3,CASSGRVGSGNTIYF,TGTGCCAGCAGCGGCCGGGTCGGCTCTGGAAACACCATATATTTT
TRBV10-3,NA,NA,TRBJ2-6,CAISESQGNGANVLTF,TGTGCCATCAGTGAGTCCCAGGGGAATGGGGCCAACGTCCTGACTTTC
TRBV4-3,NA,once,TRBJ2-2,CASSQETGRVTGELFF,TGCGCCAGCAGCCAAGAGACAGGGAGGGTTACCGGGGAGCTGTTTTTT
TRBV9,TRBD2,NA,TRBJ2-7,CASSIGLAGIYEQYF,TGTGCCAGCAGCATAGGACTAGCGGGAATTTACGAGCAGTACTTC
TRBV25-1,NA,NA,TRBJ1-3,CASSDARGSGNTIYF,TGTGCCAGCAGTGACGCAAGGGGATCTGGAAACACCATATATTTT
TRBV29-1,TRBD1,once,TRBJ2-2,CSVDRGPGGELFF,TGCAGCGTTGACAGGGGGCCTGGCGGGGAGCTGTTTTTT
TRBV5-5,NA,NA,TRBJ2-7,CASSLAGHDYEQYF,TGTGCCAGCAGCTTGGCCGGACACGACTACGAGCAGTACTTC
TRBV7-2,NA,few,TRBJ2-5,CASSRAVWAGEETQYF,TGTGCCAGCAGCCGGGCGGTTTGGGCCGGTGAAGAGACCCAGTACTTC
TRBV4-3,NA,few,TRBJ2-3,CASSHRTPGPDTQYF,TGCGCCAGCAGCCATAGGACCCCGGGGCCAGATACGCAGTATTTT
TRBV6-1,TRBD2,once,TRBJ2-1,CASSDVAGGSYNEQFF,TGTGCCAGCAGTGACGTAGCGGGAGGCTCCTACAATGAGCAGTTCTTC
TRBV7-2,NA,once,TRBJ1-1,CASSLDGVGTEAFF,TGTGCCAGCAGCTTAGACGGGGTCGGCACTGAAGCTTTCTTT
TRBV5-1,TRBD2,NA,TRBJ2-7,CASSPPTSGRNEQYF,TGCGCCAGCAGCCCACCAACTAGCGGGAGAAACGAGCAGTACTTC
TRBV5-5,TRBD1,NA,TRBJ2-7,CASRSVGQGAHEQYF,TGTGCCAGCAGGTCGGTGGGACAGGGGGCCCACGAGCAGTACTTC
TRBV4-1,TRBD2,many,TRBJ2-2,CASSQERASGRRTGELFF,TGCGCCAGCAGCCAAGAGAGGGCTAGCGGGAGAAGAACCGGGGAGCTGTTTTTT
TRBV5-1,NA,NA,TRBJ2-1,CASSLEVNNEQFF,TGCGCCAGCAGCTTGGAGGTGAACAATGAGCAGTTCTTC
TRBV7-9,NA,NA,TRBJ2-6,CASSRLANVLTF,TGTGCCAGCAGCCGGCTGGCCAACGTCCTGACTTTC
TRBV7-9,NA,NA,TRBJ2-5,CASSLASTIEETQYF,TGTGCCAGCAGCTTAGCCTCGACTATCGAAGAGACCCAGTACTTC
TRBV30,TRBD1,NA,TRBJ1-2,CAWSTGQGNGYTF,TGTGCCTGGAGTACTGGACAGGGAAATGGCTACACCTTC
TRBV29-1,TRBD2,many,TRBJ2-3,CSVGTSGRGGDTQYF,TGCAGCGTAGGGACTAGCGGGAGAGGTGGAGATACGCAGTATTTT
TRBV5-4,NA,NA,TRBJ2-6,CASSVSTGPSSGANVLTF,TGTGCCAGCAGCGTCTCGACAGGACCCAGCTCTGGGGCCAACGTCCTGACTTTC
TRBV27,TRBD2,NA,TRBJ2-1,CASSRTSGRGTYNEQFF,TGTGCCAGCAGTAGGACTAGCGGGCGCGGGACTTACAATGAGCAGTTCTTC
TRBV27,NA,NA,TRBJ1-2,CASSLSFRVYGYTF,TGTGCCAGCAGTTTATCGTTCCGGGTCTATGGCTACACCTTC
TRBV29-1,NA,few,TRBJ1-1,CSVRSGGEAFF,TGCAGCGTCCGAAGTGGGGGTGAAGCTTTCTTT
TRBV11-1,TRBD2,NA,TRBJ2-7,CASSFQIAGDYEQYF,TGTGCCAGCAGCTTTCAGATAGCGGGAGACTACGAGCAGTACTTC
TRBV5-6,NA,once,TRBJ2-1,CASSLWRMTNEQFF,TGTGCCAGCAGCTTGTGGCGGATGACCAATGAGCAGTTCTTC
TRBV18,NA,NA,TRBJ2-7,CASSPRLIHEQYF,TGTGCCAGCTCACCGCGACTAATCCACGAGCAGTACTTC
TRBV18,NA,NA,TRBJ1-2,CASSPGESGHYTF,TGTGCCAGCTCCCCTGGGGAGTCGGGTCACTACACCTTC